This TCR beta chain was identified in a study of radiotherapy plus CTLA-4 blockade in lung cancer. The CDR3 covers 10 residues. CDR1 and CDR2 (germline): SGHTS, YDEGEE. The V gene lost 2 bases and the J gene lost 14 bases, with 9 bases spanning the gap. Some clones are missing from TCRdb's copy, which holds only in-frame ones; the method was immunoSEQ multiplex PCR. The profile shows 25,000 to 40,000 clones, roughly 71% of them singletons. The material was peripheral blood, obtained from a patient treated with radiotherapy plus ipilimumab. The source of this sequence is a human donor with non-small cell lung cancer who had stable disease on radiotherapy plus ipilimumab. The chain combines TRBV5-8 with TRBJ2-3; D not resolved. CDR3 coding DNA: TGTGCCAGCAGCTTACCGGTCGCGTATTTT. Protein product: CASSLPVAYF.